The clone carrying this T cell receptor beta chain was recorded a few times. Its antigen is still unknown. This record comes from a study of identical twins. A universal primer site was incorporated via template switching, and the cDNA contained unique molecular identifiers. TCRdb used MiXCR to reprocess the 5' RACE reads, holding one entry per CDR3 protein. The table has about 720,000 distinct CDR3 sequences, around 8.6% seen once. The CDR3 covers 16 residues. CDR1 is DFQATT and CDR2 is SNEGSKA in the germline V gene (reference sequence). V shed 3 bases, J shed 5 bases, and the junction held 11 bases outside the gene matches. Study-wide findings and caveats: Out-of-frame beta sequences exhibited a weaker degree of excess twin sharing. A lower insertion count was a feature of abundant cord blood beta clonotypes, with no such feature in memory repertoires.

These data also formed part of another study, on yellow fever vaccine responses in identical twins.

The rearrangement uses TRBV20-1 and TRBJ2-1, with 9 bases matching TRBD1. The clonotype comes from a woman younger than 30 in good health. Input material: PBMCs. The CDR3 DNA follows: TGCAGTGCTAGGGTTGACGGGACAGGGAAGCACAATGAGCAGTTCTTC. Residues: CSARVDGTGKHNEQFF.